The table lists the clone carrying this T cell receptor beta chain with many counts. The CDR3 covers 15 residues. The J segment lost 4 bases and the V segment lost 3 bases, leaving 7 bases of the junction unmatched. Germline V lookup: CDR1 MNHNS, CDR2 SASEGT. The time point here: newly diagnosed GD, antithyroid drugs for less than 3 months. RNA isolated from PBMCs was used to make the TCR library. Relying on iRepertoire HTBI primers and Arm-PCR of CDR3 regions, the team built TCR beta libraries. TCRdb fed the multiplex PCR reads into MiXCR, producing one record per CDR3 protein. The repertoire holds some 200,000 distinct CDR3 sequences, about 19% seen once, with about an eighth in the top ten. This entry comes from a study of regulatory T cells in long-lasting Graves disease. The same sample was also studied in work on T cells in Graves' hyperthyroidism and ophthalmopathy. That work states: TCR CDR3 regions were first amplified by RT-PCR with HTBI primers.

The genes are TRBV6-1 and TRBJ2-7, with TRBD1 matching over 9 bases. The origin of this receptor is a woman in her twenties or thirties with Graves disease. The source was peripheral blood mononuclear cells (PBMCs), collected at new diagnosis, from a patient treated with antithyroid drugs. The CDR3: CASSEPGQGTYEQYF. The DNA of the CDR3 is TGTGCCAGCAGTGAGCCGGGACAGGGAACGTACGAGCAGTACTTC.